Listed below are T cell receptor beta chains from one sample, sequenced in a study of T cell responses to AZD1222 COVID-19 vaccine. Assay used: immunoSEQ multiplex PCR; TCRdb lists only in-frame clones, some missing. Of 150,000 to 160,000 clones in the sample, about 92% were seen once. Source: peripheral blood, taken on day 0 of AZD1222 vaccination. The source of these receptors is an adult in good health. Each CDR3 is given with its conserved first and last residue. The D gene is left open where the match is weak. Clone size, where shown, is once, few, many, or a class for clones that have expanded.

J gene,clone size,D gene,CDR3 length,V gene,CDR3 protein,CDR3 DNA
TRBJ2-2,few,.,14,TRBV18,CASSLKPNTGELFF,TGTGCCAGCTCACTCAAACCGAACACCGGGGAGCTGTTTTTT
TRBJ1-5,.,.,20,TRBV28,CASSFVGRRQADGGNQPQHF,TGTGCCAGCAGTTTCGTAGGTCGGAGACAGGCCGATGGGGGCAATCAGCCCCAGCATTTT
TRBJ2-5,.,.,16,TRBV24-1,CATSDRKGGLGKTQYF,TGTGCCACCAGTGATAGAAAGGGGGGACTGGGGAAGACCCAGTACTTC
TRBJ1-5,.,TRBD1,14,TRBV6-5,CASSRTGGVQPQHF,TGTGCCAGCAGTCGAACAGGGGGAGTTCAGCCCCAGCATTTT
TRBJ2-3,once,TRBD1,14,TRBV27,CASTLTGGPGAQYF,TGTGCCAGCACCCTTACAGGGGGCCCCGGTGCGCAGTATTTT
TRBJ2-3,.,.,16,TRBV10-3,CAIKGGEGEGTDTQYF,TGTGCCATCAAGGGCGGGGAAGGAGAAGGCACAGATACGCAGTATTTT
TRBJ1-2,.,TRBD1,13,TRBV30,CASDRGRNYGYTF,TGTGCCTCTGACAGGGGTCGCAACTATGGCTACACCTTC
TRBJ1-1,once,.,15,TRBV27,CASSFLGGGDTEAFF,TGTGCCAGCAGTTTCCTCGGGGGAGGGGACACTGAAGCTTTCTTT
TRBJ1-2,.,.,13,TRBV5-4,CASKVSFWGGYTF,TGTGCCAGCAAGGTTAGCTTTTGGGGTGGCTACACCTTC
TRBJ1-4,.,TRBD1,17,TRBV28,CASSLTGGISTNEKLFF,TGTGCCAGCAGTTTGACAGGGGGAATTTCGACTAATGAAAAACTGTTTTTT
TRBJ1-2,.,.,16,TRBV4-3,CASSQDQGLTNYGYTF,TGCGCCAGCAGCCAAGATCAAGGGCTTACTAACTATGGCTACACCTTC
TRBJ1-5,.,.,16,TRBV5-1,CASSLGDVGSNQPQHF,TGCGCCAGCAGCTTGGGAGACGTCGGAAGCAATCAGCCCCAGCATTTT
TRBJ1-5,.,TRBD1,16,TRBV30,CAWSTGGGGLNQPQHF,TGTGCCTGGAGCACAGGGGGGGGTGGTCTCAATCAGCCCCAGCATTTT
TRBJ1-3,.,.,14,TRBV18,CASSPPVSGNTIYF,TGTGCCAGCTCACCACCCGTATCTGGAAACACCATATATTTT
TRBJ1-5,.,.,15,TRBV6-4,CASTFRDTFGQPQHF,TGTGCCAGCACCTTCCGGGACACGTTCGGTCAGCCCCAGCATTTT
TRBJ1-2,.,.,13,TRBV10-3,CAIRTESNYGYTF,TGTGCCATCAGGACAGAATCTAACTATGGCTACACCTTC
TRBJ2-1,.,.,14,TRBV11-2,CASSLGQAYNEQFF,TGTGCCAGCAGCTTAGGACAAGCCTACAATGAGCAGTTCTTC
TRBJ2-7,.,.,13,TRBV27,CASSSPSFWKQYF,TGTGCCAGCAGTTCTCCCTCCTTCTGGAAGCAATACTTC
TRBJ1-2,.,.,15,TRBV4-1,CASSQGTWAPGGYTF,TGCGCCAGCAGCCAAGGGACGTGGGCACCGGGGGGCTACACCTTC
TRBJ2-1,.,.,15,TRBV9,CASSPREGYNNEQFF,TGTGCCAGCAGCCCTCGTGAAGGGTACAACAATGAGCAGTTCTTC
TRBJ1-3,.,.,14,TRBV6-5,CASSYFYRANTIYF,TGTGCCAGCAGTTACTTTTACAGGGCAAACACCATATATTTT
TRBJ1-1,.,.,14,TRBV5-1,CASSLEQGNTEAFF,TGCGCCAGCAGCTTGGAACAGGGGAACACTGAAGCTTTCTTT
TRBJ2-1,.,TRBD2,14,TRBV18,CASSPAGGVNEQFF,TGTGCCAGCTCCCCGGCCGGGGGGGTCAATGAGCAGTTCTTC
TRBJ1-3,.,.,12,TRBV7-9,CASSLVLNTIYF,TGTGCCAGCAGCTTAGTCCTAAACACCATATATTTT
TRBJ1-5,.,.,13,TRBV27,CASSLMGSQPQHF,TGTGCCAGCAGTTTAATGGGGAGTCAGCCCCAGCATTTT
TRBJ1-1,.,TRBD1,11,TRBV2,CVSGQLTEAFF,TGTGTCTCGGGACAGCTCACTGAAGCTTTCTTT
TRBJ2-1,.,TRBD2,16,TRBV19,CASSRKEREKVNEQFF,TGTGCCAGTAGTAGAAAGGAGCGGGAGAAGGTGAATGAGCAGTTCTTC
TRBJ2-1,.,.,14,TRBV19,CASSIEGLAAEQFF,TGTGCCAGTAGTATAGAAGGCCTCGCCGCTGAGCAGTTCTTC
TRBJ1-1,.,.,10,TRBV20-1,CSAREAEAFF,TGCAGTGCTAGAGAAGCTGAAGCTTTCTTT